The text below deals with one TCR beta chain. Its target is not known. Indicated time point: week 47, end of study. Each dose of the vaccine consisted of 300 ug of mutant IDH1 20-mer peptide, with topical imiquimod. The sample comes from a study of a mutant IDH1 vaccine in newly diagnosed glioma. Study information: The initiation of vaccination occurred 4-6 weeks after radiotherapy alone, or with temozolomide cycles. Earlier therapy was either radiotherapy, temozolomide, or both, and most got both.

Study observations and caveats: With respect to changes in top peripheral T cell clonotypes, pseudoprogression seemed unrelated.

Sequencing was performed with immunoSEQ multiplex PCR; in TCRdb, only in-frame clones are kept and a portion is missing. The sample records 56,000 or so clones, 75% being singletons. The sequence came from a man aged 45 to 65 with glioma. Sequencing was performed on PBMCs, taken from a glioma patient whose treatment included an IDH1 peptide vaccine.

This CDR3 reads CASSVGVGGAGQPQHF. CDR3 in DNA: TGTGCCAGCAGCGTAGGGGTAGGGGGCGCGGGTCAGCCCCAGCATTTT. The chain joins TRBV9 to TRBJ1-5; 7 nucleotides align to TRBD1. Germline-derived CDR1 and CDR2 are SGDLS and YYNGEE. The J segment lost 6 bases and the V segment lost 0 bases, leaving 9 bases of the junction unmatched. This CDR3 is 16 amino acids long.